The entry that follows covers one T cell receptor (beta chain) sequence. This clone's antigen is unknown. Base-call qualities are not available, and no considerably larger clone is one nucleotide away. CDR1 and CDR2 were assigned from the germline V gene as SGDLS and YYNGEE. The CDR3 starts with the cysteine, ends with the phenylalanine, and has 16 residues. The sequence is cut down to CDR3 DNA, 48 bases in frame from base 1. The V and J ends are trimmed by 4 bases and 4 bases, leaving 15 bases between them. TCR cDNA was synthesized by 5'RACE template switching, which introduced a universal primer site and unique molecular identifiers. cDNA synthesis was primed from both the TCR alpha and TCR beta constant segments. Two PCR steps were used to amplify libraries, with sample barcodes and sequencing adapters being added in the second step. Sequencing of libraries was done on Illumina HiSeq 2500 (2x100 bp) or NovaSeq (2x150 bp). The paper's data handling went like this. MIGEC was used to demultiplex reads and collapse the reads into UMI consensus sequences, and MiXCR was used for V(D)J alignment. Vaccine-responding clonotypes were defined with edgeR using replicate PBMC samples, requiring FDR below 0.01 and a log2 fold change above 5 up to day 15. CD4 or CD8 identity was assigned to each bulk clonotype according to whether the clonotype was present at higher abundance in the sequenced CD4 repertoire or the sequenced CD8 repertoire. Through fastp at Q25 and MiXCR, TCRdb rebuilt clones from the public reads, retaining in-frame beta chains. Here each entry gathers all rows of one CDR3 protein and keeps the most common genes and DNA. Clone size and V and J calls follow TCRdb, not the original study. In all, the sample holds 320,000 or so distinct CDR3 sequences, and about 8.3% of those were seen once. Approximately 15% of the sample comes from the top ten.

The treatment or condition label, as the study defines it: live attenuated yellow fever vaccine strain. Two biological replicates of bulk PBMCs were collected at each blood-draw timepoint. A standard Ficoll-Paque protocol was used to isolate PBMCs from peripheral blood. TriZol was used to extract RNA from bulk PBMCs, CD4 and CD8 fractions, and dextramer-positive and dextramer-negative fractions. This entry is derived from a study of T cells after yellow fever vaccination (dated by TCRdb to the late 2010s). In the study overall: Libraries from fractions with low cell numbers were prepared with the SMART-Seq v4 Ultra Low Input RNA kit. To track T-cell clones before and after primary and booster YFV17D yellow fever vaccination, bulk TCR alpha and beta repertoires were sequenced longitudinally. The cohort comprised two healthy male donors, one aged 18 to 30 and one aged 30 to 40 years. Blood was drawn at multiple timepoints before and after primary and secondary immunization, with bulk PBMC replicates and cell subsets isolated. Broader findings and caveats from the paper: The secondary T-cell response was weaker than the primary response but faster, peaking on day 5 instead of day 15. FACS-sorted repertoires could contain abundant contaminating clonotypes from the bulk population, so computational filtering was required. Because the study included only two donors, the extent to which the findings can be generalized is limited. A small fraction of clonotypes showed up in both the CD4 and CD8 compartments, probably as a result of convergent recombination. After the booster, most of the clones that had expanded following primary vaccination were detected again (roughly 97% of CD4 and around 88% of CD8), which suggests that memory was broadly maintained.

The sample in question was PBMCs, obtained roughly 47 days after the first yellow fever vaccination. The clonotype was recovered from a man aged 18 to 29 who received the YFV17D yellow fever vaccine. The V and J segments used are TRBV9 and TRBJ1-6, with TRBD1 as a weak D call on 6 bases. Read as DNA, the sequence is TGTGCCAGCAGCCTATCAGGGGAACCTTATAATTCACCCCTCCACTTT. It codes for CASSLSGEPYNSPLHF.